This T cell receptor (beta chain) was sequenced for a study of CD8 T cells in Susac syndrome. Study in general: Active disease was present in roughly 6 of the sequenced Susac syndrome patients, and remission in fewer than ten.

FACS enriched CD8+ TEMRA cells, while bulk CD8+ and CD4+ were negatively isolated. There are 16 residues in the CDR3. Trimming took 4 bases from V and 12 from J, leaving 25 bases between them. From germline, CDR1 is SGHAT and CDR2 FQNNGV. To note about this clonotype: Its specificity is unknown.

Random hexamers served to reverse transcribe about 0.45 to 1 ug RNA. TCRdb ran MiXCR on the immunoSEQ multiplex PCR reads and lists one entry per CDR3 protein. The sample consists of approximately 83,000 distinct CDR3 sequences, nearly 95% of them appearing once. General study results and limits: Individuals included in the TCR sequencing and HLA analysis were acknowledged by the study to be relatively few in number.

Material: CD8+ T cells from PBMCs. V is TRBV11-2 and J is TRBJ2-1, with D tentatively TRBD2 (6 bases). The receptor was isolated from a human donor with Susac syndrome. CDR3 DNA sequence: TGTGCCAGCAGCTCTCCCACTAGCTCAACCTCGCCGGGGCAGTTCTTC. Encoded protein: CASSSPTSSTSPGQFF. Full variable domain (outside the CDR3, taken from reference TRBV11-2 and TRBJ2-1): EAGVAQSPRYKIIEKRQSVAFWCNPISGHATLYWYQQILGQGPKLLIQFQNNGVVDDSQLPKDRFSAERLKGVDSTLKIQPAKLEDSAVYLCASSSPTSSTSPGQFFGPGTRLTVL.